The 21 T cell receptor beta chains given below trace back to one sample, sequenced in a study of sequential checkpoint blockade in melanoma. The treatment: randomized to nivolumab then ipilimumab (arm A) or the reverse (arm B). Assay used: immunoSEQ multiplex PCR; TCRdb lists only in-frame clones, some missing. The table includes over 8,000 clones, about 80% detected once. The material was CD8+ T cells sorted from blood (inferred from file names), obtained from a patient given nivolumab and ipilimumab in sequence. Receptor source: a human donor with melanoma.

This chain joins TRBV28 and TRBJ2-7, with a tentative D call TRBD1 (5 bases). The CDR3 runs to 14 residues. Germline values: CDR1 MDHEN, CDR2 SYDVKM. The germline V and J ends were trimmed by 1 base and 2 bases, with 9 bases remaining between them. CDR3 amino acids: CASSLSDSPYEQYF. The CDR3 DNA sequence: TGTGCCAGCAGTTTATCCGACAGCCCCTACGAGCAGTACTTC. The full variable domain, with the rest looked up from reference TRBV28 and TRBJ2-7, is DVKVTQSSRYLVKRTGEKVFLECVQDMDHENMFWYRQDPGLGLRLIYFSYDVKMKEKGDIPEGYSVSREKKERFSLILESASTNQTSMYLCASSLSDSPYEQYFGPGTRLTVT.

The chain couples TRBV19 to TRBJ2-7; 8 nucleotides line up with TRBD1. CDR1 LNHDA and CDR2 SQIVND come from the germline V gene (reference sequence). The ends lost 3 bases at V and 0 bases at J; junction bases unmatched: 4. The CDR3 spans 15 residues. The CDR3 spells CASSMSGTGSYEQYF. The CDR3 DNA follows: TGTGCCAGTAGTATGTCCGGGACAGGCTCCTACGAGCAGTACTTC.

The chain links TRBV9 to TRBJ2-3; D is uncertain. The CDR3 is made up of 13 amino acids. Trimming left V 4 bases short and J 0 bases short, with 6 bases between. CDR1 is SGDLS and CDR2 is YYNGEE in the germline V gene. The CDR3 bases are TGTGCCAGCAGCATCCAAAGCACAGATACGCAGTATTTT. This translates into CASSIQSTDTQYF.

The J gene is TRBJ2-3, the V gene TRBV7-2, with D unclear. This CDR3 contains 11 residues. Between the trimmed V and J ends, which lost 5 bases and 4 bases, there was a span of 4 bases. Germline V lookup: CDR1 SGHTA, CDR2 FQGNSA. The CDR3 DNA reads as TGTGCCAGCAGCCCTGCAGATACGCAGTATTTT. Encoded protein: CASSPADTQYF.

The chain carries TRBV4-3 and TRBJ1-3; TRBD1 aligns across 7 bases. The germline gives CDR1 LGHNA, CDR2 YSLEER. V gave up 0 bases and J gave up 6 bases; unmatched junction bases: 5. This CDR3 has 15 amino acids. The CDR3 sequence: CASSQETGQPNTIYF. In nucleotides, the CDR3 is TGCGCCAGCAGCCAAGAGACGGGACAGCCAAACACCATATATTTT.

The J gene is TRBJ1-2, the V gene TRBV5-8; TRBD1 agrees at 10 bases. This CDR3 comprises 15 residues. CDR1 is SGHTS and CDR2 is YDEGEE in the germline V gene. J gave up 2 bases and V 4 bases, and 5 bases lay outside the gene matches. CDR3 in amino acids: CASSPTGGANYGYTF. For the CDR3, the DNA is TGTGCCAGCAGCCCGACAGGGGGCGCGAACTATGGCTACACCTTC.

The chain joins TRBV7-9 to TRBJ1-2, with a possible D match to TRBD1 (5 bases). The V gene lost 1 base and the J gene lost 4 bases, with 19 bases spanning the gap. The CDR3 is 17 amino acids. Looked up from germline, CDR1 is SEHNR and CDR2 is FQNEAQ (reference sequence). The CDR3 coding sequence is TGTGCCAGCAGCTTAGGTAGCGGGACCGCCAGCAGCTATGGCTACACCTTC. Translated: CASSLGSGTASSYGYTF.

The genes are TRBV14 and TRBJ1-6; 9 nucleotides line up with TRBD1. The germline CDR1 and CDR2 sequences are SGHDN and FVKESK. The CDR3 extends over 15 amino acids. With V trimmed by 2 bases and J by 5 bases, 1 base remained unmatched. The DNA for the CDR3 is TGTGCCAGCAGCCAAAGGACAGGGGATAATTCACCCCTCCACTTT. Translating it yields CASSQRTGDNSPLHF.

V usage is TRBV29-1 and J usage is TRBJ2-7, with D possibly TRBD1 on 6 matching bases. Trimming left V 3 bases short and J 3 bases short, with 21 bases between. Germline V gene lookup returns CDR1 SQVTM and CDR2 ANQGSEA. The CDR3 runs 16 residues. CDR3 nucleotides: TGCAGCGTTGAGTTTCTATCTGCAGGGGCCTACTACGAGCAGTACTTC. This sequence encodes CSVEFLSAGAYYEQYF.

This clone was counted between two and nine times. At one boundary the junction diverges from the germline segment, which might be a read error. The chain uses TRBV4-1 and TRBJ2-3; D may be TRBD2 (6 bases). From germline, CDR1 is MGHRA and CDR2 YSYEKL. The length of the CDR3 is 16 residues. The CDR3 region is CASSPDYLSNTDTQYF. In nucleotides, the CDR3 is TGTGCCAGCAGCCCGGACTACCTATCGAACACAGATACGCAGTATTTT.

The chain is built from TRBV6-6 and TRBJ1-3; D gene unclear. Germline V CDR1 and CDR2: MNHNY, SVGAGI (reference sequence). V shed 2 bases and J shed 0 bases, with 8 bases lying between them. There are 15 residues in the CDR3. The CDR3 DNA follows: TGTGCCAGCAGTTACGTCGGAGACTCTGGAAACACCATATATTTT. It translates to CASSYVGDSGNTIYF.

The chain couples TRBV18 to TRBJ1-4; tentatively, D is TRBD1 (5 bases). CDR3 length: 18 residues. The germline gives CDR1 KGHSH, CDR2 LQKENI. The ends were cut back, 4 bases at V and 4 bases at J, with 22 bases in the middle. The CDR3 loop is CASSLFRVPRENNEKLFF. In DNA form, the CDR3 reads TGTGCCAGCTCACTTTTCAGGGTACCCCGTGAGAATAATGAAAAACTGTTTTTT.

This rearrangement joins TRBV2 to TRBJ1-2; possibly TRBD1 for D (5 bases). V lost 7 bases, J lost 1 base, and 13 bases lay in between. In germline, CDR1 is SNHLY, CDR2 FYNNEI. The CDR3 contains 14 residues. CDR3 sequence: CASTPTELNYGYTF. In DNA form, the CDR3 reads TGTGCCAGCACTCCGACAGAGCTTAACTATGGCTACACCTTC.

V gene TRBV19 combines with J gene TRBJ1-5, with D possibly matching TRBD1 (6 bases). The germline V and J ends were trimmed by 4 bases and 0 bases, with 10 bases remaining between them. The CDR3 is made up of 15 amino acids. Looked up from germline, CDR1 is LNHDA and CDR2 is SQIVND (reference sequence). In DNA, the CDR3 is TGTGCCAGTAGTACAGGGGCCTTTAGCAATCAGCCCCAGCATTTT. It encodes CASSTGAFSNQPQHF. The full variable domain, its missing parts supplied by reference TRBV19 and TRBJ1-5, is DGGITQSPKYLFRKEGQNVTLSCEQNLNHDAMYWYRQDPGQGLRLIYYSQIVNDFQKGDIAEGYSVSREKKESFPLTVTSAQKNPTAFYLCASSTGAFSNQPQHFGDGTRLSIL.

This clone was seen more than once but under ten times. The V call is TRBV9, the J call TRBJ1-1; D possibly corresponds to TRBD1 (5 bases). CDR3 length: 18 residues. Germline CDR1 and CDR2: SGDLS and YYNGEE. The V end was cut by 3 bases, the J end by 0 bases, with 21 bases between. The CDR3 is CASSARGGQTGMNTEAFF. CDR3 sequence (DNA): TGTGCCAGCAGCGCTCGGGGGGGTCAAACCGGAATGAACACTGAAGCTTTCTTT.

The rearrangement uses TRBV5-1 and TRBJ2-6; 9 nucleotides match TRBD1. J lost 0 bases, V lost 9 bases, and 10 bases had no gene match. There are 17 residues in the CDR3. In germline, CDR1 is SGHRS, CDR2 YFSETQ. The CDR3 is CATTTRDRDSGANVLTF. As DNA, the CDR3 is TGCGCCACCACAACCCGGGACAGGGACTCTGGGGCCAACGTCCTGACTTTC.

The V call is TRBV4-3, the J call TRBJ2-1, with TRBD2 matching over 10 bases. V lost 0 bases and J lost 10; bases outside the gene matches: 9. The CDR3 has 16 residues. CDR1 and CDR2 (germline): LGHNA, YSLEER. This CDR3 reads CASSQERAGGRAEQFF. Written as DNA, the CDR3 is TGCGCCAGCAGCCAAGAGCGAGCGGGGGGGCGCGCCGAGCAGTTCTTC.

V is TRBV19 and J is TRBJ1-1; TRBD1 agrees at 12 bases. Germline V gives CDR1 LNHDA, CDR2 SQIVND (reference sequence). V dropped 5 bases and J dropped 0; count of bases not matched to a gene: 7. The CDR3 loop spans 17 amino acids. The CDR3 DNA reads as TGTGCCAGTAGTGCCCGGGACAGGGGGCTGATGAACACTGAAGCTTTCTTT. This translates into CASSARDRGLMNTEAFF.

The rearrangement joins TRBV4-2 to TRBJ2-7, with a tentative D call TRBD1 (5 bases). The ends were cut back, 1 base at V and 5 bases at J, with 12 bases in the middle. The CDR3 length is 14 residues. The germline V gene encodes CDR1 LGHNA and CDR2 YNFKEQ. The CDR3 reads CASSQVFAGNEQYF. The CDR3 DNA follows: TGTGCCAGCAGCCAAGTTTTCGCAGGGAACGAGCAGTACTTC.

The chain links TRBV9 to TRBJ2-7, with 9 bases identical to TRBD2. The CDR3 runs to 15 residues. The junction had 7 bases not matched to a gene; V was cut back by 5 bases and J by 1 base. The germline gives CDR1 SGDLS, CDR2 YYNGEE. The CDR3 nucleotides are TGTGCCAGCAGTAGTGGCGGGGGGGCATCCTACGAGCAGTACTTC. Protein: CASSSGGGASYEQYF.

CDR3 DNA: TGTGCCAGCAGCTTAGAACCGGGACACGACCTCTATGGCTACACCTTC. Translating it yields CASSLEPGHDLYGYTF. The chain links TRBV7-6 to TRBJ1-2; possible D gene TRBD1, 6 bases. This CDR3 spans 16 amino acids. CDR1 and CDR2 from the germline V gene are SGHVS and FNYEAQ. Trimming pared 1 base from V and 4 bases from J, leaving 16 bases between.